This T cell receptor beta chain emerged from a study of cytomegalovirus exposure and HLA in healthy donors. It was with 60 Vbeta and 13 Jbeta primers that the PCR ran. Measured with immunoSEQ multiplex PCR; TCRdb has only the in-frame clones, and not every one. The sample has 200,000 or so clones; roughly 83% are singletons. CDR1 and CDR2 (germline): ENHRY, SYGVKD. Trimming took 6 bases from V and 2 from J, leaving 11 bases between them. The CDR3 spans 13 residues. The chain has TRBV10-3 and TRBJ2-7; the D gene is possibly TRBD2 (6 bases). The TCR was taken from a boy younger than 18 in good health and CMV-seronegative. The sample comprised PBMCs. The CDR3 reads CAISPPGAYEQYF. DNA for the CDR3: TGTGCCATCAGCCCCCCGGGAGCCTACGAGCAGTACTTC.